In its sample, the clone carrying this TCR beta chain was seen a few times. Its antigen is as yet unknown. This sample is drawn from a study of CD8+ T cells in alopecia areata. Findings and limits, study-wide: Although TCR sharing was seen in mice, sharing across patients was less clear, possibly for HLA-related reasons. Clonality in lesional scalp, especially alopecia totalis/universalis, exceeded that of normal scalp. Scalp samples also yield sequences of resident alphabeta T cells from normal skin.

Germline V gene data show CDR1 as MGHRA and CDR2 as YSYEKL. The CDR3 runs 16 residues. V shed 2 bases and J shed 0 bases, with 11 bases lying between them. Isolated RNA was reverse transcribed into cDNA used as the sequencing template. The table came from immunoSEQ multiplex PCR; TCRdb's copy has only in-frame clones and leaves some out. The sample lists roughly 120,000 clones, 55% to 65% occurring once. CD4+ and CD8+ T cells were sorted from PBMCs. This TCR derives from a human donor in good health. The chain has TRBV4-1 and TRBJ1-3; D ambiguous. Sample: CD4+ T cells sorted from blood. CDR3 bases: TGCGCCAGCAGCCAATCGAATGGGGTCTCTGGAAACACCATATATTTT. This gives the protein CASSQSNGVSGNTIYF.